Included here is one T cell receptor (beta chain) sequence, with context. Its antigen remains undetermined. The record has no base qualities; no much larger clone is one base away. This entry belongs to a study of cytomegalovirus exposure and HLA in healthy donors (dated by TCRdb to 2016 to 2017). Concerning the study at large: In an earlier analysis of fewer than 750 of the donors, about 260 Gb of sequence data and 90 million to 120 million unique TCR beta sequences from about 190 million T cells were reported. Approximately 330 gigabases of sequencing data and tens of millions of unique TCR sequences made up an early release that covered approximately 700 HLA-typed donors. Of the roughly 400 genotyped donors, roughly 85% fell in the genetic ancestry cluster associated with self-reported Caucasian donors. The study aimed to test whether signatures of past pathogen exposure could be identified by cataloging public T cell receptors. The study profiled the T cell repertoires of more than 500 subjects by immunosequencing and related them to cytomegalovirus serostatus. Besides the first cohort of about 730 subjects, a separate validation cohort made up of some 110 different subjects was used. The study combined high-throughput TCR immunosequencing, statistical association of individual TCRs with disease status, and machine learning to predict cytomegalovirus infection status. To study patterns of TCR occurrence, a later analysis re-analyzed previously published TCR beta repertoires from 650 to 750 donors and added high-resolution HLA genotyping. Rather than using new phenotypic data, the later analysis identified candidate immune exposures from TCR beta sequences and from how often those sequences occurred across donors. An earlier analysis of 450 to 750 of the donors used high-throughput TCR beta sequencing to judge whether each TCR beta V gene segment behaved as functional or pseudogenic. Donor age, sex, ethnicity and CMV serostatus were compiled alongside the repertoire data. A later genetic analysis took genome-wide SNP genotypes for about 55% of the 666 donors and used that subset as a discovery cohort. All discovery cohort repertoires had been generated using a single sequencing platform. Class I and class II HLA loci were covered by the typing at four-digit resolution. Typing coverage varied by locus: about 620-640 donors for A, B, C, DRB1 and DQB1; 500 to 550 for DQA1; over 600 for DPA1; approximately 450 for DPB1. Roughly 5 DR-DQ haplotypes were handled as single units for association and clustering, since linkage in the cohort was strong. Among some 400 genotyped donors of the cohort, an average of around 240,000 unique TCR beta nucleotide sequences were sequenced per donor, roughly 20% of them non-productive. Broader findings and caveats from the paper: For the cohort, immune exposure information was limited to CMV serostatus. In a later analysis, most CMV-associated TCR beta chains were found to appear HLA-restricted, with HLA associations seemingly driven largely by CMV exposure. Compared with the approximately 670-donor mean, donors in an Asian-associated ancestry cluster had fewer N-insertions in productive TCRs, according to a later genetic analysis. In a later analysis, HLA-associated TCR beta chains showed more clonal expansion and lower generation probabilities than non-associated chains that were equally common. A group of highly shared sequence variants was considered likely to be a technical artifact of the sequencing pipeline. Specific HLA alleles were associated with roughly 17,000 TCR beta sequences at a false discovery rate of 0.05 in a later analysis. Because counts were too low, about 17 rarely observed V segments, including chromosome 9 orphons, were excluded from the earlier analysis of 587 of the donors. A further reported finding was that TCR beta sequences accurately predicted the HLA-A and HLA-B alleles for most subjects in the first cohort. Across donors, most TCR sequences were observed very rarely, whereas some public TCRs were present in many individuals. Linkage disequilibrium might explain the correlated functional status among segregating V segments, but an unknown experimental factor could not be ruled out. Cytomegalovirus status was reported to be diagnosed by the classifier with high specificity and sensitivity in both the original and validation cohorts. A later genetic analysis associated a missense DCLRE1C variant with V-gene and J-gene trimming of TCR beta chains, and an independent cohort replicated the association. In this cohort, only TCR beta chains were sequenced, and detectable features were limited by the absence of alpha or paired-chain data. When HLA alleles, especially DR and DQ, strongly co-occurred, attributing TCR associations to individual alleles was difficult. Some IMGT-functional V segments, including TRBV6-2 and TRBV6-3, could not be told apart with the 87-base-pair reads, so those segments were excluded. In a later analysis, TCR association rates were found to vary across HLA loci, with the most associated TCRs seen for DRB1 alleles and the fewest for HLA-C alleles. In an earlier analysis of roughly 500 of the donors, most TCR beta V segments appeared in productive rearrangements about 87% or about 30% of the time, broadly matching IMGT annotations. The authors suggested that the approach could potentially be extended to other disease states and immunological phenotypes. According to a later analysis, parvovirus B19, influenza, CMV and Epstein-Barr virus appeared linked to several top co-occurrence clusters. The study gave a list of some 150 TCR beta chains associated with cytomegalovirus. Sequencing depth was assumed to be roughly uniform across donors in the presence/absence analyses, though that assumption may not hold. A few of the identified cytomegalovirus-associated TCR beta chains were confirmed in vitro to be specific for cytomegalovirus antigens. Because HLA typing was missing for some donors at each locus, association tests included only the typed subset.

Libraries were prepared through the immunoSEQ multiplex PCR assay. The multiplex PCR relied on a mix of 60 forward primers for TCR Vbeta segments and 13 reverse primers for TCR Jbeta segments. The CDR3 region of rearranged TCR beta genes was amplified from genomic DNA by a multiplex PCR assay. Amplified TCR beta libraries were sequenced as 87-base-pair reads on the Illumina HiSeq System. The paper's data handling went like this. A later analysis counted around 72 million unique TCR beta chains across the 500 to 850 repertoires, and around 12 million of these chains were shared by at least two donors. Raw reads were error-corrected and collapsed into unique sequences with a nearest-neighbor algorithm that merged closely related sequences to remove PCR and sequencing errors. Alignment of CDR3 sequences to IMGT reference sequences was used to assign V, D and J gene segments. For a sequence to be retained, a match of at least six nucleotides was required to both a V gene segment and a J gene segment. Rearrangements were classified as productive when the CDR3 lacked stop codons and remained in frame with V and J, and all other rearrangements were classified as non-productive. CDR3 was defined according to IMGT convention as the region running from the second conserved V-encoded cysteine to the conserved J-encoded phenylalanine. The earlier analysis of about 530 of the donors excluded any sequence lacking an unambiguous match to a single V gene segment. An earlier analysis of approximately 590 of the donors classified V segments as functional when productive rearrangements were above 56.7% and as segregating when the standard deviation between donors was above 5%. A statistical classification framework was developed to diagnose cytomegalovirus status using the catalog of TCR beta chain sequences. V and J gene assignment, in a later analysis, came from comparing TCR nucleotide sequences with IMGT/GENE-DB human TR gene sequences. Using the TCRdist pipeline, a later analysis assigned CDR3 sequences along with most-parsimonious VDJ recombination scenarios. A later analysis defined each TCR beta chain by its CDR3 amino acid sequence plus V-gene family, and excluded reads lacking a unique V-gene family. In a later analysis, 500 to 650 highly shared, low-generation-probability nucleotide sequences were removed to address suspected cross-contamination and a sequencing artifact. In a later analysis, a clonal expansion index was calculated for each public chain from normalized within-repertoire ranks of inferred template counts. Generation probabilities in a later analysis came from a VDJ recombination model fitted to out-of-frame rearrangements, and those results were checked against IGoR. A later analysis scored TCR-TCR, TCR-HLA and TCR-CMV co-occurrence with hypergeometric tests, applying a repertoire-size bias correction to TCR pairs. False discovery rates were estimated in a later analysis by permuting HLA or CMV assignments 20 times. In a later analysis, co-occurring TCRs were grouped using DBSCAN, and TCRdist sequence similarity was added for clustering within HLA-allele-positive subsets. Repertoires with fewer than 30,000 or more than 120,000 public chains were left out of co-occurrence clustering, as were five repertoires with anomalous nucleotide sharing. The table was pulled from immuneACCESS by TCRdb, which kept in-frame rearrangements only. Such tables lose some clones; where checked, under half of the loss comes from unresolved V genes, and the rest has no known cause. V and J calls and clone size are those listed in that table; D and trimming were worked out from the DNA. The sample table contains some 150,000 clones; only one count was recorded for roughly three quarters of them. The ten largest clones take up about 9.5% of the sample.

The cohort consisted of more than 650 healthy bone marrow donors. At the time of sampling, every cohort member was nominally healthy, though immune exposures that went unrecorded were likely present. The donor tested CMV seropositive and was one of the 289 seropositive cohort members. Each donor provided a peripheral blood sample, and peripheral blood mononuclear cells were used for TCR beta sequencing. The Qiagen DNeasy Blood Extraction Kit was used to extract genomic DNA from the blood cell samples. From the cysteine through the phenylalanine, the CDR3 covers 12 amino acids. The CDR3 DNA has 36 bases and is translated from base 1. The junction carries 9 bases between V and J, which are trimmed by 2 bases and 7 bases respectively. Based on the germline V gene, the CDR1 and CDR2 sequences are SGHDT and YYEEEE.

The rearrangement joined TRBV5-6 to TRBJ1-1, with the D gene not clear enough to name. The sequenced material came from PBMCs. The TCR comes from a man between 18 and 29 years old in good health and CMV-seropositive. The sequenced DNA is TGTGCCAGCAGCTTTCAGCGAGGTGAAGCTTTCTTT. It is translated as CASSFQRGEAFF.